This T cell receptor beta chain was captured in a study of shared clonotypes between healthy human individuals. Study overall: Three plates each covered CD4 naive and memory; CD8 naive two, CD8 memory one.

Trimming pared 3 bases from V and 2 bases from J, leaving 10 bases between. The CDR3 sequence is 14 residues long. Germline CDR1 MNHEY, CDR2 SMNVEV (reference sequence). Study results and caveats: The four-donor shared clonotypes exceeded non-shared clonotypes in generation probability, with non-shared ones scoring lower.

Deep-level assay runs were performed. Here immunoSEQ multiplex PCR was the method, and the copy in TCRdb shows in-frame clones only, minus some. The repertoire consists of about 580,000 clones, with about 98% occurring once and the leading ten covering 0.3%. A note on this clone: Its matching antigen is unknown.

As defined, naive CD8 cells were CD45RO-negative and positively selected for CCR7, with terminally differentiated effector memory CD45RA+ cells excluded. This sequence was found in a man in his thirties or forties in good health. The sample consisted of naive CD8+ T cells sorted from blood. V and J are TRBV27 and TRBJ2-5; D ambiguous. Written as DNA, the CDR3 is TGTGCCAGCAGTTTGAGGTTAGAGCAAGAGACCCAGTACTTC. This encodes CASSLRLEQETQYF.